This T cell receptor (beta chain) originates from a study of Ad26.COV2.S vaccination and SARS-CoV-2 variants. Study as a whole: The study gave Ad26.COV2.S intramuscularly, once or twice 56 days apart. Study-wide results and limits: Total T cell responses, in the TCR breadth and depth analyses, may have been underestimated.

Measured with immunoSEQ multiplex PCR; TCRdb has only the in-frame clones, and not every one. Seen here are around 300,000 clones, around nine tenths observed once, and the top ten hold 5%. This clone was seen only once. The target antigen is unknown. This sample's treatment: some 19 received Ad26.COV2.S at low or high dose, single or two shots; roughly five received placebo; per-sample allocation not given. Collection of samples fell on day 63 after the first vaccine or placebo injection. Germline assignment: CDR1 KGHDR and CDR2 SFDVKD. The CDR3 runs 13 residues. The J segment lost 9 bases and the V segment lost 7 bases, leaving 7 bases of the junction unmatched.

The receptor was derived from a person between 18 and 65 years old who received the Ad26.COV2.S COVID-19 vaccine or a placebo. Sequencing used peripheral blood, obtained in a trial of Ad26.COV2.S vaccine versus placebo. The rearrangement joins TRBV24-1 to TRBJ2-1; 8 bases line up with TRBD2. The CDR3 bases are TGTGCCACCAGGAGAGCGGGAGAAGGTGAGCAGTTCTTC. Its translation is CATRRAGEGEQFF.